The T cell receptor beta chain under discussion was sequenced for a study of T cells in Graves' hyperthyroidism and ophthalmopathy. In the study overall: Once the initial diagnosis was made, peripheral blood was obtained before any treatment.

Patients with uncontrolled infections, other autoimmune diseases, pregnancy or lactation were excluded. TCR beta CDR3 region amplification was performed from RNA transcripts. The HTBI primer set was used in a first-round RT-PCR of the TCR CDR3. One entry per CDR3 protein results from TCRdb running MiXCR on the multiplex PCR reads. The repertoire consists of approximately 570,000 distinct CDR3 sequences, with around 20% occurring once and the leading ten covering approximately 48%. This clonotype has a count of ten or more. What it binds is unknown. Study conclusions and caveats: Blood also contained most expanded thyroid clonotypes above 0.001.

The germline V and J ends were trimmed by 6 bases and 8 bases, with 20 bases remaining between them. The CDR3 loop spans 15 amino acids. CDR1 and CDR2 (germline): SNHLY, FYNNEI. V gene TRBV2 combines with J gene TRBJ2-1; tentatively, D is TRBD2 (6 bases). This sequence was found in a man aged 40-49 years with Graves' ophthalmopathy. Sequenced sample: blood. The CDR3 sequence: CASRVTGLLADEQFF. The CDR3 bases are TGTGCCAGCAGGGTTACGGGACTTTTGGCGGATGAGCAGTTCTTC.